The following is a TCR beta chain sequence with its context. Original methodology: Filtering differed, since immunoSEQ gave only junction sequences and no quality scores. The repertoire was sequenced with immunoSEQ multiplex PCR; TCRdb's copy has only in-frame clones and lacks some. D and trimming come from the DNA, and the V and J calls and clone size come from that table. In the table there are roughly 2 million clones, 95% of which are singletons. The donors, healthy adults who were HIV-negative, had experienced no recent acute infections or vaccinations. The CDR3 consists of 14 residues. V lost 3 bases, J lost 1 base, and 10 bases lay in between. In germline, CDR1 is SGHNT, CDR2 YYREEE (reference sequence). This sample is drawn from a study of shared clonotypes between healthy human individuals. Study summary: CD4 naive and CD4 memory each took three plates per donor, while CD8 naive took two and CD8 memory one.

The sequenced material came from naive CD4+ T cells sorted from blood. As to subset: CD45RA+ positively selected. The chain is built from TRBV5-4 and TRBJ1-1, with D possibly TRBD1 on 5 matching bases. This sequence originates from a man between 18 and 29 years old in good health. CDR3 bases: TGTGCCAGCAGCTGGGGACCAGGGAACACTGAAGCTTTCTTT. Its protein product is CASSWGPGNTEAFF.